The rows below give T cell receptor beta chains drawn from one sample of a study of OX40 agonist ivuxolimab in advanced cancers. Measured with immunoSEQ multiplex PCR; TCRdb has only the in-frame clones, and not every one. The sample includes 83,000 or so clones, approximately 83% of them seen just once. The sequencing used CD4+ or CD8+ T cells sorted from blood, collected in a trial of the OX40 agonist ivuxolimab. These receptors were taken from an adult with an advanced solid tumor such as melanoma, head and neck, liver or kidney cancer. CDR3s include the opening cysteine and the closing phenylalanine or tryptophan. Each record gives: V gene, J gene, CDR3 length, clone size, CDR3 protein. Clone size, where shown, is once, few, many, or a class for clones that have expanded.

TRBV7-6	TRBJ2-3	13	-	CASSLKGVDTQYF
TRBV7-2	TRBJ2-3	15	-	CASSYLGQGSDTQYF
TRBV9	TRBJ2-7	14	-	CASSADRGGSEQYF
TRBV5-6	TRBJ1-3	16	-	CASRPDRGRSGNTIYF
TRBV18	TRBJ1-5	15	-	CASSPLGGENQPQHF
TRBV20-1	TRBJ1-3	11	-	CGGSSGNTIYF
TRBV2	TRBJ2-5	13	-	CASSHGQGRTQYF
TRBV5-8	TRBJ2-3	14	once	CASSYGGAGDTQYF
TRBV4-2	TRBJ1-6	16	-	CASSQDLAGTGGTLHF
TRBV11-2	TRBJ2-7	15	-	CASSLDPTAPYEQYF
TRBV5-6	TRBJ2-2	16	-	CASSFLAGVDTGELFF
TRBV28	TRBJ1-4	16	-	CASSLWGTATNEKLFF
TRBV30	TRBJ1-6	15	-	CAWSRPQMGDSPLHF
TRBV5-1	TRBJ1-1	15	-	CASSVGQGARTEAFF
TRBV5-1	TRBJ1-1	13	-	CASSPRENTEAFF
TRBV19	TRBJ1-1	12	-	CASSMGNTEAFF
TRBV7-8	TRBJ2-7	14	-	CASSTRTGIHEQYF
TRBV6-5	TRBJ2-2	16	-	CASSSLSGIAAGELFF
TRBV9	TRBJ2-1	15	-	CASSVGLAAYNEQFF
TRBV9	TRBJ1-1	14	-	CASSARLGAPEAFF
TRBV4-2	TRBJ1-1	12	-	CASSQVQAEAFF
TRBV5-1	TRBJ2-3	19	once	CASSWTSNTGTSGSSTQYF
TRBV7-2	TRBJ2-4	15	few	CASSPGRPLSNIQYF
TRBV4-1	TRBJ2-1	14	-	CASSQELAGGQQFF
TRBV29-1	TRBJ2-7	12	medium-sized	CSARGQVDEQYF
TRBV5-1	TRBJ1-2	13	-	CASSFGQGIGYTF
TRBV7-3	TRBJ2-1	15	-	CASSLSPYRNNEQFF
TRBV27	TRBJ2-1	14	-	CANSGLAGSGEQFF
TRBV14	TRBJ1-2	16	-	CASSQDLGRDTYGYTF